Listed below are T cell receptor beta chains from one sample, sequenced in a study of blood T cell repertoires in COVID-19. TCRdb's table, derived via immunoSEQ multiplex PCR, lists solely in-frame clones and lacks some. The top ten clones hold more than 10% of a sample with tens of thousands of clones, around 89% of them seen once. Sequenced material: peripheral blood. These receptors all come from a man between 65 and 85 years old with active or convalescent COVID-19. CDR3s include the opening cysteine and the closing phenylalanine or tryptophan. The order of the fields is CDR3 length, J gene, V gene, D gene, clone size, CDR3 protein, CDR3 DNA. D genes are given only for firm matches. The size field is filled for only some rows; it gives once, few, many or a size class.

>15|TRBJ2-7|TRBV4-1|NA|NA
CASSQDRQPYYEQYF
TGCGCCAGCAGCCAAGATCGACAACCTTACTACGAGCAGTACTTC
>13|TRBJ1-2|TRBV6-5|NA|NA
CASSIQANYGYTF
TGTGCCAGCAGTATACAGGCGAACTATGGCTACACCTTC
>14|TRBJ1-1|TRBV5-1|TRBD1|NA
CASSSDRGGVRAFF
TGCGCCAGCAGTTCGGACAGGGGTGGGGTCCGGGCTTTCTTT
>17|TRBJ2-1|TRBV7-2|TRBD1|NA
CASSLARPRGTYNEQFF
TGTGCCAGCAGCTTAGCGCGCCCCAGGGGGACCTACAATGAGCAGTTCTTC
>14|TRBJ2-1|TRBV5-1|NA|few
CASTPLGTYNEQFF
TGCGCCAGCACCCCTCTTGGGACTTACAATGAGCAGTTCTTC
>16|TRBJ2-1|TRBV9|TRBD2|NA
CASSPRGGQVDNEQFF
TGTGCCAGCAGCCCCCGCGGGGGGCAGGTAGACAATGAGCAGTTCTTC
>12|TRBJ2-1|TRBV11-3|NA|NA
CASSWGDNEQFF
TGTGCCAGCAGCTGGGGGGACAATGAGCAGTTCTTC
>13|TRBJ2-1|TRBV28|TRBD2|NA
CASSFRGVSEQFF
TGTGCCAGCAGTTTCCGGGGGGTTAGTGAGCAGTTCTTC
>13|TRBJ1-6|TRBV3-1/TRBV3-2|TRBD1|NA
CASSQDRASPLHF
TGTGCCAGCAGCCAGGACAGGGCGTCACCCCTCCACTTT
>15|TRBJ1-5|TRBV6-5|TRBD1|NA
CASSYRQGANQPQHF
TGTGCCAGCAGTTACAGGCAGGGGGCGAATCAGCCCCAGCATTTT
>15|TRBJ1-1|TRBV6-5|NA|once
CASRMTAGENTEAFF
TGTGCCAGCAGGATGACGGCAGGGGAGAACACTGAAGCTTTCTTT
>13|TRBJ1-5|TRBV30|TRBD1|NA
CAWSGQGNQPQHF
TGTGCCTGGAGTGGACAGGGGAATCAGCCCCAGCATTTT
>15|TRBJ2-1|TRBV18|NA|NA
CASSPIEGLANEQFF
TGTGCCAGCTCACCAATTGAAGGGCTAGCCAATGAGCAGTTCTTC
>17|TRBJ1-3|TRBV19|NA|NA
CASKGLQNDFSGNTIYF
TGTGCCAGTAAGGGGCTTCAGAACGACTTCTCTGGAAACACCATATATTTT
>13|TRBJ1-1|TRBV11-2|TRBD1|NA
CASRRQGGTEAFF
TGTGCCAGCAGGCGACAGGGTGGCACTGAAGCTTTCTTT
>14|TRBJ2-5|TRBV10-3|NA|NA
CAITNSTARETQYF
TGTGCCATCACAAACTCGACAGCGCGAGAGACCCAGTACTTC
>15|TRBJ2-2|TRBV2|NA|NA
CASTYRDLNTGELFF
TGTGCCAGCACCTACAGGGATCTGAACACCGGGGAGCTGTTTTTT
>15|TRBJ2-1|TRBV5-4|NA|NA
CASSPGGRGGDEQFF
TGTGCCAGCAGCCCTGGTGGCAGGGGAGGGGATGAGCAGTTCTTC
>16|TRBJ1-5|TRBV5-3|NA|NA
CARSPAGGSSNQPQHF
TGTGCCAGAAGCCCGGCCGGAGGCAGCAGCAATCAGCCCCAGCATTTT
>12|TRBJ1-1|TRBV30|NA|NA
CAWSVEGAEAFF
TGTGCCTGGAGTGTTGAGGGGGCTGAAGCTTTCTTT
>16|TRBJ2-3|TRBV4-3|NA|NA
CASSQDGFGNTDTQYF
TGCGCCAGCAGCCAAGACGGGTTTGGCAACACAGATACGCAGTATTTT
>13|TRBJ1-1|TRBV4-3|NA|NA
CASSQGSRGLAFF
TGCGCCAGCAGCCAAGGTTCCAGGGGATTAGCTTTCTTT
>14|TRBJ2-7|TRBV5-8|NA|NA
CASSLMSETYEQYF
TGTGCCAGCAGCTTGATGTCGGAGACCTACGAGCAGTACTTC
>13|TRBJ1-2|TRBV7-2|TRBD1|NA
CASSLGQLYGYTF
TGTGCCAGCAGCTTGGGACAGCTCTATGGCTACACCTTC
>15|TRBJ2-1|TRBV5-1|TRBD2|once
CASSLGLAGANEQFF
TGCGCCAGCAGCTTGGGACTAGCGGGGGCCAATGAGCAGTTCTTC
>14|TRBJ2-5|TRBV4-2|NA|NA
CASSQDQFPETQYF
TGTGCCAGCAGCCAAGACCAGTTCCCGGAGACCCAGTACTTC
>13|TRBJ1-1|TRBV7-9|NA|NA
CASSSPVPFEAFF
TGTGCCAGCAGTTCCCCCGTCCCTTTTGAAGCTTTCTTT
>13|TRBJ2-1|TRBV11-2|TRBD1|NA
CASSRTGGNEQFF
TGTGCCAGCAGCCGGACAGGGGGCAATGAGCAGTTCTTC
>20|TRBJ2-6|TRBV9|NA|NA
CASSVKGSFKGVSGANVLTF
TGTGCCAGCAGCGTAAAGGGTTCGTTTAAGGGGGTCTCTGGGGCCAACGTCCTGACTTTC
>11|TRBJ2-1|TRBV20-1|NA|few
CSVDSYNEQFF
TGCAGTGTTGACAGTTACAATGAGCAGTTCTTC
>16|TRBJ1-1|TRBV6-2/TRBV6-3|NA|NA
CASSRYFRRENTEAFF
TGTGCCAGCAGCCGATATTTTCGCAGGGAGAACACTGAAGCTTTCTTT
>15|TRBJ2-7|TRBV5-5|TRBD1|NA
CASSNTGQGSYEQYF
TGTGCCAGCAGCAACACGGGACAGGGTTCTTACGAGCAGTACTTC
>17|TRBJ1-2|TRBV7-8|NA|NA
CASSLELGGSTGYGYTF
TGTGCCAGCAGCTTAGAACTAGGGGGTTCCACGGGGTATGGCTACACCTTC
>14|TRBJ1-4|TRBV5-1|NA|once
CASSLRGDNEKLFF
TGCGCCAGCAGCTTACGGGGTGATAATGAAAAACTGTTTTTT
>18|TRBJ2-1|TRBV9|TRBD2|NA
CASSVGLAGPSSYNEQFF
TGTGCCAGCAGCGTAGGTCTAGCGGGTCCGAGCTCCTACAATGAGCAGTTCTTC
>14|TRBJ2-3|TRBV4-1|NA|NA
CASSQATSSDTQYF
TGCGCCAGCAGCCAGGCAACTAGTTCAGATACGCAGTATTTT
>19|TRBJ2-3|TRBV4-2|TRBD2|NA
CASSQHRTRGGGSTDTQYF
TGTGCCAGCAGCCAACATCGGACTCGCGGGGGGGGGAGCACAGATACGCAGTATTTT
>14|TRBJ1-2|TRBV27|NA|NA
CASSLNGRSYGYTF
TGTGCCAGCAGTCTAAACGGCAGGTCCTATGGCTACACCTTC
>15|TRBJ2-7|TRBV5-1|NA|once
CASSPGLLGWNEQYF
TGCGCCAGCAGCCCGGGACTGCTTGGTTGGAACGAGCAGTACTTC
>16|TRBJ2-5|TRBV7-9|TRBD2|NA
CASSVGLAGGQETQYF
TGTGCCAGCAGCGTTGGACTAGCGGGGGGGCAGGAGACCCAGTACTTC
>16|TRBJ2-7|TRBV29-1|TRBD1|NA
CSVSPAPGQGDLEQYF
TGCAGCGTTTCCCCCGCCCCGGGACAGGGGGACCTCGAGCAGTACTTC
>14|TRBJ1-2|TRBV5-1|NA|NA
CASSLTGRTYGYTF
TGCGCCAGCAGCTTGACAGGACGTACGTATGGCTACACCTTC
>16|TRBJ2-1|TRBV27|TRBD1|NA
CASSGPGQSSYNEQFF
TGTGCCAGCAGTGGACCGGGACAGAGCTCCTACAATGAGCAGTTCTTC
>14|TRBJ1-1|TRBV19|NA|NA
CASSIEGRLTEAFF
TGTGCCAGTAGTATCGAGGGGAGGCTGACTGAAGCTTTCTTT
>12|TRBJ1-1|TRBV27|NA|NA
CASSNRETEAFF
TGTGCCAGCAGCAACCGGGAAACAGAAGCTTTCTTT
>16|TRBJ1-2|TRBV4-1|NA|once
CASSPQGGLANYGYTF
TGCGCCAGCAGCCCCCAAGGAGGGCTGGCTAACTATGGCTACACCTTC
>14|TRBJ1-5|TRBV2|NA|NA
CASRQDISNQPQHF
TGTGCCAGTCGGCAGGACATTAGCAATCAGCCCCAGCATTTT
>13|TRBJ1-6|TRBV30|NA|NA
CAWSAGGGSPLHF
TGTGCCTGGAGTGCGGGGGGGGGATCACCCCTCCACTTT
>14|TRBJ2-2|TRBV2|TRBD1|NA
CASSGTGGTGELFF
TGTGCCAGCAGCGGGACAGGGGGCACCGGGGAGCTGTTTTTT
>14|TRBJ1-5|TRBV3-1/TRBV3-2|TRBD1|NA
CASSQAGGDKPQHF
TGTGCCAGCAGCCAAGCAGGGGGCGATAAGCCCCAGCATTTT